The next 9 T cell receptor beta chains were all read from a single sample in a study of cytomegalovirus exposure and HLA in healthy donors. PCR involved 60 Vbeta and 13 Jbeta primers. Sequencing used immunoSEQ multiplex PCR; TCRdb keeps in-frame clones, though not all of them. This sample carries 150,000 or so clones, approximately 80% of them seen once, and the ten largest clones take 3% to 3.5%. Material for sequencing was PBMCs. Every receptor here comes from a woman aged 45-65 years in good health and CMV-seropositive.

This chain joins TRBV28 and TRBJ1-5, with 8 nucleotides matching TRBD1. The CDR3 runs to 14 residues. Germline V lookup: CDR1 MDHEN, CDR2 SYDVKM. J gave up 3 bases and V 3 bases, and 1 base lay outside the gene matches. The CDR3 here is CASSLGQVNQPQHF. CDR3 sequence (DNA): TGTGCCAGCAGTTTGGGACAGGTCAATCAGCCCCAGCATTTT.

The chain couples TRBV6-1 to TRBJ1-2, with 7 positions matching TRBD1. Germline values: CDR1 MNHNS, CDR2 SASEGT. The trim removed 6 bases at V and 8 bases at J, leaving 12 bases unmatched. This CDR3 has 14 amino acids. The CDR3 DNA sequence: TGTGCCAGCAGGGCCGGCGACAGGGTCCAGGGCTACACCTTC. Residues: CASRAGDRVQGYTF.

The rearrangement links TRBV6-6 to TRBJ1-1; D remains ambiguous. The germline V gene has CDR1 MNHNY and CDR2 SVGAGI (reference sequence). The V end lost 6 bases, the J end lost 8 bases, and 13 bases lay between the germline ends. The CDR3 spans 12 residues. The CDR3 sequence: CASRIQQLEAFF. The CDR3 DNA sequence: TGTGCCAGCAGAATACAACAGTTGGAAGCTTTCTTT.

This chain uses TRBV7-2 with TRBJ1-1; TRBD1 agrees at 12 bases. J gave up 3 bases and V 4 bases, and 6 bases lay outside the gene matches. The CDR3 is 16 amino acids. CDR1 and CDR2 from the germline V gene are SGHTA and FQGNSA. The chain's CDR3 is CASSYPGQGADTEAFF. In DNA, the CDR3 is TGTGCCAGCAGCTATCCGGGACAGGGGGCTGACACTGAAGCTTTCTTT. Together with reference TRBV7-2 and TRBJ1-1, the CDR3 gives the full variable domain: GAGVSQSPSNKVTEKGKDVELRCDPISGHTALYWYRQSLGQGLEFLIYFQGNSAPDKSGLPSDRFSAERTGGSVSTLTIQRTQQEDSAVYLCASSYPGQGADTEAFFGQGTRLTVV.

The table lists this clone with a count of one. The V call is TRBV11-3, the J call TRBJ2-5; weak D call: TRBD1 (6 bases). Germline V CDR1 and CDR2: SGHNT, YENEEA. V was pared by 1 base and J by 2 bases, with 17 bases between. The CDR3 is made up of 17 amino acids. The CDR3 is CASSLGGGWTVQETQYF. CDR3 DNA sequence: TGTGCCAGCAGCTTAGGAGGAGGTTGGACAGTTCAAGAGACCCAGTACTTC.

The chain is built from TRBV28 and TRBJ1-1, with D uncertain. The CDR3 is 14 amino acids. Germline lookup yields CDR1 MDHEN and CDR2 SYDVKM. V was pared by 3 bases and J by 5 bases, with 13 bases between. CDR3 nucleotide sequence: TGTGCCAGCAGTTTTGACGGAGTTGGAACTGAAGCTTTCTTT. This encodes CASSFDGVGTEAFF.

The chain links TRBV30 to TRBJ1-6, with D tentatively TRBD1 (6 bases). This CDR3 has 13 amino acids. Deletions cut 7 bases from V and 3 bases from J, with 10 bases between. The germline gives CDR1 GTSNPN, CDR2 SVGIG (reference sequence). CDR3 sequence reads: CASQGHYNSPLHF. For the CDR3, the DNA is TGTGCCTCCCAGGGACACTATAATTCACCCCTCCACTTT.

The chain recombines TRBV7-2 with TRBJ1-2, with 8 bases identical to TRBD1. CDR3 size: 15 residues. The junction had 5 bases not matched to a gene; V was cut back by 5 bases and J by 0 bases. Germline V gene sequence: CDR1 SGHTA, CDR2 FQGNSA. The CDR3: CASSPWTGSNYGYTF. CDR3 nucleotide sequence: TGTGCCAGCAGCCCCTGGACAGGGTCTAACTATGGCTACACCTTC.

This clone was recorded a few times. The CDR3 bases are TGTGCCAGCAGCTTCGAGGGGGAATACGAGCAGTACTTC. Residues: CASSFEGEYEQYF. V gene TRBV11-3 combines with J gene TRBJ2-7; a weak D match, TRBD1 (6 bases). The CDR3 totals 13 residues. V lost 3 bases and J lost 4, with 10 bases in between. Per germline, CDR1 SGHNT and CDR2 YENEEA.